The clone carrying this T cell receptor (beta chain) appeared many times. The data derive from a study of T cell repertoires in cytomegalovirus infection. TCRdb recomputed calls from the reads with MiXCR, one row per CDR3 protein. This sample has approximately 550,000 distinct CDR3 sequences, with about 15% found just once. This CDR3 has 15 amino acids. The germline V and J ends were trimmed by 0 bases and 3 bases, with 6 bases remaining between them. The chain combines TRBV12-3 or TRBV12-4 with TRBJ2-6; possibly TRBD1 or TRBD2 for D (5 bases each). Material for sequencing was CD8+ T cells from PBMCs. The sequence derives from a human donor in good health (CMV status not recorded). Some clones in this sample may be carry-over from other donors' samples. The CDR3 region is CASSLAGVGANVLTF. In nucleotides, the CDR3 is TGTGCCAGCAGTTTAGCGGGGGTTGGGGCCAACGTCCTGACTTTC.